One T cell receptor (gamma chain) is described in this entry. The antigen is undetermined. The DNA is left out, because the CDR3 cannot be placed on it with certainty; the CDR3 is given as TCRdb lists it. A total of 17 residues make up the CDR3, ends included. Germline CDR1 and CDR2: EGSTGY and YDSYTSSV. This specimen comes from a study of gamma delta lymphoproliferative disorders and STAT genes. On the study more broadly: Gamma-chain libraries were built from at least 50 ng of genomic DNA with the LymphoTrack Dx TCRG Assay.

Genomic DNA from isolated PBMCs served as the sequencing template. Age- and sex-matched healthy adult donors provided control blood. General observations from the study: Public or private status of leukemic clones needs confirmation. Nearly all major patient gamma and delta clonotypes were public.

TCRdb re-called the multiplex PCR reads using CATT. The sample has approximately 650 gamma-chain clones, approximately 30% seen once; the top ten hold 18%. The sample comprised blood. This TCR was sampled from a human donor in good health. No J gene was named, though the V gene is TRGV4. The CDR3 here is CATWVRVGNSLAVEQHF.